These 7 T cell receptor beta chains were sequenced from one sample in a study of OX40 agonist ivuxolimab in advanced cancers. Assay: immunoSEQ multiplex PCR; the TCRdb copy retains only in-frame clones and omits some. Of 40,000 to 45,000 clones in the sample, just under 90% were seen once. Sequenced here: CD4+ or CD8+ T cells sorted from blood, sampled in a trial of the OX40 agonist ivuxolimab. These receptors were taken from an adult with an advanced solid tumor such as melanoma, head and neck, liver or kidney cancer.

V gene TRBV5-4 combines with J gene TRBJ2-2; D might be TRBD1 (6 bases). Per the germline V gene, CDR1 is SGHNT and CDR2 is YYREEE (reference sequence). V was cut by 4 bases and J by 3 bases, with 16 bases left in between. The CDR3 is 16 amino acids. CDR3 nucleotide sequence: TGTGCCAGCAGCCCGGGGACAAGAGGTGACACCGGGGAGCTGTTTTTT. Translated: CASSPGTRGDTGELFF. Variable domain in full (rest from reference TRBV5-4 and TRBJ2-2): ETGVTQSPTHLIKTRGQQVTLRCSSQSGHNTVSWYQQALGQGPQFIFQYYREEENGRGNFPPRFSGLQFPNYSSELNVNALELDDSALYLCASSPGTRGDTGELFFGEGSRLTVL.

The rearrangement joins TRBV5-1 to TRBJ2-2; perhaps TRBD1 as D (5 bases). CDR1 is SGHRS, CDR2 YFSETQ, per germline. The CDR3 contains 16 residues. V lost 0 bases and J 3 bases, leaving 12 bases between the germline ends. The chain's CDR3 is CASSLEGAEYTGELFF. In DNA form, the CDR3 reads TGCGCCAGCAGCTTGGAAGGGGCGGAGTACACCGGGGAGCTGTTTTTT.

The chain carries TRBV5-6 and TRBJ2-2; D gene unclear. The CDR3 has 13 residues. The V end lost 2 bases, the J end lost 3 bases, and 5 bases lay between the germline ends. Per the germline V gene, CDR1 is SGHDT and CDR2 is YYEEEE. In DNA, the CDR3 is TGTGCCAGCAGCTTTCTCGACACCGGGGAGCTGTTTTTT. Protein sequence: CASSFLDTGELFF.

The rearrangement uses TRBV6-1 and TRBJ2-1, with unresolved D. Trimming pared 1 base from V and 0 bases from J, leaving 10 bases between. The germline V gene encodes CDR1 MNHNS and CDR2 SASEGT. This CDR3 has 16 residues. CDR3 nucleotide sequence: TGTGCCAGCAGTGAAGGACGATATAGCTCCTACAATGAGCAGTTCTTC. Translated: CASSEGRYSSYNEQFF.

This chain links TRBV5-1 with TRBJ2-1; TRBD1 is a possible D gene (6 bases). Germline V gene sequence: CDR1 SGHRS, CDR2 YFSETQ. V was cut by 4 bases and J by 5 bases, with 16 bases left in between. This CDR3 region has 15 residues. The CDR3 region has the DNA TGCGCCAGCAGCGACGGGACAATTGCGAACAATGAGCAGTTCTTC. Its translation is CASSDGTIANNEQFF.

The genes are TRBV6-1 and TRBJ2-3; 7 nucleotides match TRBD2. The CDR3 covers 15 residues. V gave up 1 base and J gave up 1 base; unmatched junction bases: 2. The germline CDR1 and CDR2 sequences are MNHNS and SASEGT. CDR3 sequence: CASSEVGLRTDTQYF. The CDR3 nucleotides read TGTGCCAGCAGTGAAGTGGGACTACGCACAGATACGCAGTATTTT.

The chain is built from TRBV7-3 and TRBJ2-1; 7 nucleotides align to TRBD1. The CDR3 sequence is 15 residues long. Germline V gives CDR1 SGHTA, CDR2 FQGTGA. Losses at the gene ends were 0 bases for V and 5 bases for J; bases not matched to a gene: 4. CDR3 sequence (DNA): TGTGCCAGCAGCTTAACAGGGGGCGCGCACAATGAGCAGTTCTTC. As protein: CASSLTGGAHNEQFF. The full variable domain, its missing parts supplied by reference TRBV7-3 and TRBJ2-1, is GAGVSQTPSNKVTEKGKYVELRCDPISGHTALYWYRQSLGQGPEFLIYFQGTGAADDSGLPNDRFFAVRPEGSVSTLKIQRTERGDSAVYLCASSLTGGAHNEQFFGPGTRLTVL.